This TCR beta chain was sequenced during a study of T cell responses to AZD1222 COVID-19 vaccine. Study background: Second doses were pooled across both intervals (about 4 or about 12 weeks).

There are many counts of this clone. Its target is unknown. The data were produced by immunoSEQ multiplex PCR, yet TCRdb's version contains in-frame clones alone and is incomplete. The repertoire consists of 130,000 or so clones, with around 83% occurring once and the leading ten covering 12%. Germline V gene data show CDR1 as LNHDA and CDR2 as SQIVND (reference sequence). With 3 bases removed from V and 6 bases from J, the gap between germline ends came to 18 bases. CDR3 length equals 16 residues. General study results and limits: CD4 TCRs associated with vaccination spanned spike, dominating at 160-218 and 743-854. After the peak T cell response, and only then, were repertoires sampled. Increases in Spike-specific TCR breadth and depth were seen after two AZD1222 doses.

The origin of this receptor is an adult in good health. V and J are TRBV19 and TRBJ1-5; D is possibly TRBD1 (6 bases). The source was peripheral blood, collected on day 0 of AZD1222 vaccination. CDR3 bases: TGTGCCAGTAGTATGGGACATCCCTTTTCTGCTCAGCCCCAGCATTTT. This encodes CASSMGHPFSAQPQHF.